One sample yielded the 11 T cell receptor beta chains listed below, sequenced in a study of T cells in Graves' hyperthyroidism and ophthalmopathy. The investigators amplified TCR beta CDR3 regions from RNA transcripts. A first-round RT-PCR of the TCR CDR3 used the HTBI primer set. MiXCR was run by TCRdb on the multiplex PCR reads, yielding one entry per CDR3 protein. This table has about 270,000 distinct CDR3 sequences, less than 30% appearing once. Specimen: blood. The receptors come from a man aged 35 to 55 with Graves' hyperthyroidism that later progressed to Graves' ophthalmopathy.

In this sample, this clonotype turned up many times. The CDR3 bases are TGTGCCAGTAGTGTGGAACGGAACACTGAAGCTTTCTTT. This sequence encodes CASSVERNTEAFF. The V and J genes are TRBV19 and TRBJ1-1; D is unclear. The CDR3 contains 13 residues. CDR1 is LNHDA and CDR2 is SQIVND in the germline V gene (reference sequence). V shed 5 bases and J shed 1 base, with 8 bases lying between them.

This clonotype was detected many times. The CDR3 DNA reads TGTGCCAGCAGCCGGTCCGTGGGTTCCTACGAGCAGTACTTC. Its translation: CASSRSVGSYEQYF. The chain is built from TRBV3-1 and TRBJ2-7; D remains unclear. The V and J ends lost 4 bases and 1 base respectively, with 11 bases between them. The CDR3 extends over 14 amino acids. Germline V gene data show CDR1 as LGHDT and CDR2 as YNNKEL (reference sequence).

This clonotype was counted many times. The rearrangement joins TRBV12-3 or TRBV12-4 to TRBJ1-2; unclear D gene. Trimming removed 1 base from V and 1 base from J, with 10 bases in between. The CDR3 has 15 residues. This CDR3 is CASSLVRASNYGYTF. In DNA form, the CDR3 reads TGTGCCAGCAGTTTAGTCCGGGCGAGTAACTATGGCTACACCTTC.

This clonotype was counted ten times or more. The chain is built from TRBV20-1 and TRBJ1-1; TRBD1 aligns across 7 bases. This CDR3 spans 13 amino acids. With V trimmed by 3 bases and J by 1 base, 2 bases remained unmatched. Germline assignment: CDR1 DFQATT and CDR2 SNEGSKA (reference sequence). The CDR3 region has the DNA TGCAGTGCTAGGCGGACAGGGAACACTGAAGCTTTCTTT. Translating it yields CSARRTGNTEAFF.

The rearrangement links TRBV6-5 to TRBJ2-4; D perhaps matches TRBD2 (6 bases). V gave up 4 bases and J gave up 4 bases, with 17 bases separating them. Germline loops: CDR1 MNHEY, CDR2 SVGAGI. CDR3 length equals 16 residues. The CDR3 protein is CASSSLPGAGKNIQYF. In DNA, the CDR3 is TGTGCCAGCAGTTCTCTCCCAGGAGCGGGTAAAAACATTCAGTACTTC.

The chain carries TRBV6-2 or TRBV6-3 and TRBJ2-7; D is perhaps TRBD2 (6 bases). V was clipped by 5 bases and J by 3 bases, with 23 bases between them. This CDR3 is built from 17 residues. CDR1 is MNHEY and CDR2 is SVGEGT in the germline V gene. This CDR3 reads CASSPAPPISGLYEQYF. The CDR3 DNA sequence: TGTGCCAGCAGTCCGGCCCCCCCGATTAGCGGACTCTACGAGCAGTACTTC.

This clonotype came up many times. This chain uses TRBV27 with TRBJ2-5; tentatively, D is TRBD2 (6 bases). V was pared by 5 bases and J by 2 bases, with 15 bases between. The CDR3 consists of 15 residues. From germline, CDR1 is MNHEY and CDR2 SMNVEV (reference sequence). The CDR3 DNA sequence: TGTGCCAGCAGTCCCCAGGACTATCTACAAGAGACCCAGTACTTC. Residues: CASSPQDYLQETQYF.

This clonotype occurred many times. The chain uses TRBV12-3 or TRBV12-4 and TRBJ1-1; D is uncertain. V dropped 3 bases and J dropped 1 base, with 6 bases sitting between them. CDR3 length: 13 amino acids. The CDR3 DNA reads as TGTGCCAGCAGTTTCGCAGAGAACACTGAAGCTTTCTTT. Residues: CASSFAENTEAFF.

This clonotype was detected ten times or more. The CDR3 coding sequence is TGTGCCAGCAGAGTCCGGGACAGGTCTCAGCCCCAGCATTTT. Its translation: CASRVRDRSQPQHF. The chain joins TRBV6-5 to TRBJ1-5; TRBD1 aligns across 8 bases. This CDR3 is 14 amino acids long. J gave up 6 bases and V 6 bases, and 7 bases lay outside the gene matches. Germline CDR1 and CDR2: MNHEY and SVGAGI.

The CDR3 sequence: CASKLGLAAYEQYF. The CDR3 DNA follows: TGTGCCAGCAAACTGGGACTAGCGGCCTACGAGCAGTACTTC. This chain joins TRBV6-1 and TRBJ2-7, with 11 bases identical to TRBD2. V lost 7 bases, J lost 2 bases, and 4 bases stayed unmatched. The CDR3 runs 14 residues. Germline CDR1 MNHNS, CDR2 SASEGT.

This clonotype was seen many times. The chain carries TRBV28 and TRBJ1-5; TRBD1 matches at 7 bases. The junction had 8 bases not matched to a gene; V was cut back by 0 bases and J by 6 bases. Germline V CDR1 and CDR2: MDHEN, SYDVKM. The CDR3 extends over 16 amino acids. CDR3 sequence reads: CASSLWEGARGQPQHF. CDR3 DNA sequence: TGTGCCAGCAGTTTATGGGAGGGGGCGCGAGGTCAGCCCCAGCATTTT.